This T cell receptor (beta chain) was recorded in a study of OX40 agonist ivuxolimab in advanced cancers. Study conclusions and caveats: Clonal expansion from baseline to week 6 occurred in both CD4+ and CD8+ T cells. The study did not work out the antigen specificity of the expanded peripheral T cells.

Assay used: immunoSEQ multiplex PCR; TCRdb lists only in-frame clones, some missing. Of about 55,000 clones detected, 77% appear once; the ten largest clones hold approximately 6%. A note on this clone: The antigen remains undetermined.

Sequences were derived from CD4+ or CD8+ T cells sorted from blood, sampled in a trial of the OX40 agonist ivuxolimab. The source of this sequence is an adult with an advanced solid tumor such as melanoma, head and neck, liver or kidney cancer.

In nucleotides, the CDR3 is TGTGCCAGCAAGCCCCGGACGGATAGCTCCTACGAGCAGTACTTC. This translates into CASKPRTDSSYEQYF. V and J are TRBV27 and TRBJ2-7; D is unresolved. The CDR3 contains 15 residues. V was trimmed by 7 bases and J by 0 bases, leaving 16 bases between them. The germline gives CDR1 MNHEY, CDR2 SMNVEV (reference sequence).